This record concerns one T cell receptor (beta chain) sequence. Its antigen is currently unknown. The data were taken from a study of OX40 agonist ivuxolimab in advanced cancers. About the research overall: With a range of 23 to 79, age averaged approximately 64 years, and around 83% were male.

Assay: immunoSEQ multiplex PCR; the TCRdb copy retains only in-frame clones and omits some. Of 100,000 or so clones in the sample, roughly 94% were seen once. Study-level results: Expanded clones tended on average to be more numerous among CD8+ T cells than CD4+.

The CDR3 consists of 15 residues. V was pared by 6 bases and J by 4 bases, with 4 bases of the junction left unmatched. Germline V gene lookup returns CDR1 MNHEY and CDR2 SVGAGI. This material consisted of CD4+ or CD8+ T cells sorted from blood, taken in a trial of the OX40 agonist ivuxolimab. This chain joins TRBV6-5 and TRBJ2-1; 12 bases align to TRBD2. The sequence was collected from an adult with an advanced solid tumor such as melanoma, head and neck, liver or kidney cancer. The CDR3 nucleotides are TGTGCCAGCAGCTTTACTAGCGGGGGGTACAATGAGCAGTTCTTC. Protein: CASSFTSGGYNEQFF.